Listed below are T cell receptor beta chains from one sample, sequenced in a study of blood T cell repertoires in COVID-19. Here immunoSEQ multiplex PCR was the method, and the copy in TCRdb shows in-frame clones only, minus some. Among about 160,000 clones listed, around 84% were seen once. Source material: peripheral blood. The receptors here all came from a man aged 40-50 years with acute or convalescent COVID-19. The CDR3 runs from the conserved cysteine through the conserved F or W. A D gene is named only where the DNA matches it firmly. Size values are once, few and many counts, or a class for expanded clones, and some rows have none.

j_call v_call d_call clone_size cdr3_nt cdr3_aa
TRBJ1-2 TRBV6-4 NA NA TGTGCCAGCAAGTCTGGGGAGAACTATGGCTACACCTTC CASKSGENYGYTF
TRBJ1-4 TRBV5-5 TRBD1 NA TGTGCCAGCAGACCGGGACAGCGTGCGGGTGAAAAACTGTTTTTT CASRPGQRAGEKLFF
TRBJ2-1 TRBV29-1 TRBD1 NA TGCAGCGTTGAAGGGAGAGACAGGGTCAACAATGAGCAGTTCTTC CSVEGRDRVNNEQFF
TRBJ2-5 TRBV9 TRBD2 NA TGTGCCAGCAGCGTCGGGGCTAGCGGGGGGGTTCAAGAGACCCAGTACTTC CASSVGASGGVQETQYF
TRBJ2-3 TRBV6-5 TRBD1 NA TGTGCCAGCAGCAGACAGGGGAAAGATACGCAGTATTTT CASSRQGKDTQYF
TRBJ1-5 TRBV20-1 NA NA TGCAGTGCTAGTACCGGGAATCAGCCCCAGCATTTT CSASTGNQPQHF
TRBJ1-3 TRBV20-1 TRBD1 NA TGCAGGAGGACAGGTGGAAACACCATATATTTT CRRTGGNTIYF
TRBJ2-1 TRBV5-1 NA NA TGCGCCAGCAGCTTGGCTGCGGGGGCGTACAATGAGCAGTTCTTC CASSLAAGAYNEQFF
TRBJ2-1 TRBV6-5 TRBD2 NA TGTGCCATCAGTAAGCGGGGGTCCTCCTACAATGAGCAGTTCTTC CAISKRGSSYNEQFF
TRBJ1-4 TRBV25-1 NA NA TGTGCCAGCAGTGAGCTCACAGGGATGGGTGAAAAACTGTTTTTT CASSELTGMGEKLFF
TRBJ2-1 TRBV7-3 TRBD1 NA TGTGCCAGCAGCCGGACAGGGGTTTGGAATGAGCAGTTCTTC CASSRTGVWNEQFF
TRBJ2-7 TRBV9 NA once TGTGCCAGCAGCGTTGGGGGGATCTCCTACGAGCAGTACTTC CASSVGGISYEQYF
TRBJ1-5 TRBV6-4 NA once TGTGCCAGCAGTGACGTCGGTAGGGGGGGGCCTAGCAATCAGCCCCAGCATTTT CASSDVGRGGPSNQPQHF
TRBJ2-1 TRBV28 NA NA TGTGCCAGCAGTAACACAGGAACCCCCACAGGTGCTGAGCAGTTCTTC CASSNTGTPTGAEQFF
TRBJ1-2 TRBV3-1/TRBV3-2 NA NA TGTGCCAGCAGCCGGGACAACGGCTACACCTTC CASSRDNGYTF
TRBJ2-5 TRBV5-4 NA NA TGTGCCAGCAGCGTAATTGGGGCTTGGGAGTACTTC CASSVIGAWEYF
TRBJ1-2 TRBV4-3 TRBD1 NA TGCGCCAGCAGCCTTGTCCCGGGACAGGGCGGCTACACCTTC CASSLVPGQGGYTF
TRBJ2-5 TRBV5-6 NA NA TGTGCCAGCAGTAGGAGGGATGGGGCGACCCAGTACTTC CASSRRDGATQYF
TRBJ2-3 TRBV2 NA NA TGTGCCAGCAGGGAGGACTCCTGGAGGGATACGCAGTATTTT CASREDSWRDTQYF
TRBJ2-3 TRBV6-2/TRBV6-3 TRBD2 NA TGTGCCAGCAGTAAGACTAGCGGGGGCCCAGATACGCAGTATTTT CASSKTSGGPDTQYF
TRBJ1-5 TRBV19 NA NA TGTGCCAGTAACAGGTTAGCTAGCAATCAGCCCCAGCATTTT CASNRLASNQPQHF
TRBJ1-4 TRBV7-9 TRBD1 NA TGTGCCAGCAGCTTGACAGGGGCTAATGAAAAACTGTTTTTT CASSLTGANEKLFF
TRBJ1-1 TRBV5-1 TRBD1 few TGCGCCAGCAGCTTCCAGGGGGTTGGCACTGAAGCTTTCTTT CASSFQGVGTEAFF
TRBJ1-3 TRBV7-2 NA NA TGTGCCAGCAGCTTAACAGAAACTGGAAACACCATATATTTT CASSLTETGNTIYF
TRBJ1-1 TRBV10-3 NA NA TGTGCCGCCTCAAGGGGGGGGTCCTTAATGAACACTGAAGCTTTCTTT CAASRGGSLMNTEAFF
TRBJ1-2 TRBV5-1 NA NA TGCGCCAGCAGCTTATATGAGGGTAACTATGGCTACACCTTC CASSLYEGNYGYTF
TRBJ1-4 TRBV28 NA NA TGTGCCAGCAGTTTATATCGGGACACTGTTGAAAAACTGTTTTTT CASSLYRDTVEKLFF
TRBJ1-2 TRBV9 NA NA TGTGCCAGCAGCTCCGAAAGCGGGGCCAAGGCCGGAGGCTACACCTTC CASSSESGAKAGGYTF
TRBJ1-1 TRBV5-1 NA once TGCGCCAGCAGTTCCGGGACATCGAACACTGAAGCTTTCTTT CASSSGTSNTEAFF
TRBJ2-7 TRBV11-2 TRBD2 NA TGTGCCAGCAGCTCCCCCGGCCAGCGGGGGAGCTACGAGCAGTACTTC CASSSPGQRGSYEQYF
TRBJ2-3 TRBV5-4 TRBD2 NA TGTGCCAGCAGCGCGTCTAGCGGGGGGAACACAGATACGCAGTATTTT CASSASSGGNTDTQYF
TRBJ2-2 TRBV19 NA NA TGTGCCAGTAGTAGGGGGGTTGGCACCGGGGAGCTGTTTTTT CASSRGVGTGELFF
TRBJ1-5 TRBV10-3 NA NA TGTGCCATCAGTACGACAGACCGACAGCCCCAGCATTTT CAISTTDRQPQHF
TRBJ1-4 TRBV28 NA NA TGTGCCAGCAGTTTTCGGACATCGTTGGGTGAAAAACTGTTTTTT CASSFRTSLGEKLFF
TRBJ1-6 TRBV30 TRBD1 NA TGTGCCCGTGGGACAGGGGGTTCACCCCTCCACTTT CARGTGGSPLHF
TRBJ1-5 TRBV2 TRBD1 few TGTGCCAGCAGTGGACAGGGGCCCCGTGTATCAGCCCAGCATTTT CASSGQGPRVSAQHF
TRBJ2-3 TRBV2 NA NA TGTGCCAGCAGTGAAAACCCCACAGGCGCCGATACGCAGTATTTT CASSENPTGADTQYF
TRBJ1-1 TRBV7-2 TRBD1 NA TGTGCCAGCAGCGGAACAGGGGGGATAAGGACTGAAGCTTTCTTT CASSGTGGIRTEAFF
TRBJ2-2 TRBV30 TRBD1 NA TGTGCCTGGAGTCTCTCCATATTCTTCAGGGGGTCCAACACCGGGGAGCTGTTTTTT CAWSLSIFFRGSNTGELFF
TRBJ1-6 TRBV30 NA NA TGTGCCTGGAGCCCGACCGGCGGGGGTTCACCCCTCCACTTT CAWSPTGGGSPLHF
TRBJ2-2 TRBV18 NA NA TGTGCCAGCGCCCCCAGGGGCCTGAACACCGGGGAGCTGTTTTTT CASAPRGLNTGELFF
TRBJ1-4 TRBV6-5 NA NA TGTGCCAGCAGTTATGATATAGTGGAACTGTTTTTT CASSYDIVELFF
TRBJ1-2 TRBV9 NA NA TGTGCCAGCAGCTCCCGGGAACAGGGACCAGATGACTATGGCTACACCTTC CASSSREQGPDDYGYTF
TRBJ1-5 TRBV6-5 TRBD1 NA TGTGCCAGCAGAACAGGGGTTGGCAATCAGCCCCAGCATTTT CASRTGVGNQPQHF
TRBJ2-5 TRBV24-1 NA NA TGTGCCACCAGTGATCGTCTCAGGGGAGAGACCCAGTACTTC CATSDRLRGETQYF
TRBJ1-5 TRBV9 TRBD1 NA TGTGCCAGCAGCGTAACAGGGGAACGCAATCAGCCCCAGCATTTT CASSVTGERNQPQHF
TRBJ2-7 TRBV6-1 NA NA TGTGCCAGCAGTGAAATGGCGGGTTCAGCCTACGAGCAGTACTTC CASSEMAGSAYEQYF
TRBJ2-5 TRBV7-2 NA NA TGTGCCAGCAGCCCTACCCGGGGAAAAGAGACCCAGTACTTC CASSPTRGKETQYF
TRBJ2-7 TRBV24-1 TRBD1 NA TGTGCCACCAGTGGAGGGGGCAGCGAGCAGTACTTC CATSGGGSEQYF
TRBJ2-7 TRBV5-1 NA NA TGCGCCAGCAGCTTGGCCGGTCTAGCTTTCTCCGAGCAGTACTTC CASSLAGLAFSEQYF
TRBJ2-3 TRBV3-1/TRBV3-2 NA NA TGTGCCAGCAGCCAAGAACTCACTAGTCTTAGTACAGATACGCAGTATTTT CASSQELTSLSTDTQYF
TRBJ1-1 TRBV6-5 NA NA TGTGCCAGCAGTAAACACAGGGACGCTGAAGCTTTCTTT CASSKHRDAEAFF
TRBJ1-1 TRBV6-5 NA NA TGTGCCAGCAGTTACTCGGTGGGCAGGGTGGACACTGAAGCTTTCTTT CASSYSVGRVDTEAFF